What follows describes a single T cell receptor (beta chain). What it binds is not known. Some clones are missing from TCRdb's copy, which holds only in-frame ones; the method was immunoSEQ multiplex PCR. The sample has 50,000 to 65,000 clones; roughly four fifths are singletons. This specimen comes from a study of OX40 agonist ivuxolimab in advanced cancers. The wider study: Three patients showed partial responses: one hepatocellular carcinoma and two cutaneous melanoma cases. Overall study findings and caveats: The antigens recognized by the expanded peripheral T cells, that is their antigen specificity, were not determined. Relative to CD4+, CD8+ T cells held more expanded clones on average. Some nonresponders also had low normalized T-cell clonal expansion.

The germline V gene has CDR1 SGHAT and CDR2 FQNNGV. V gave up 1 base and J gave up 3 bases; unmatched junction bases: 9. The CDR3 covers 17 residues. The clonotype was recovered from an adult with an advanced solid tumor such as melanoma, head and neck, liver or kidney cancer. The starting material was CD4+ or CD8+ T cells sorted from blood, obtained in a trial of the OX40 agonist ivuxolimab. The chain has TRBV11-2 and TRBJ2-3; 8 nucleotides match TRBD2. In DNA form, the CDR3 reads TGTGCCAGCAGCTTAGGCCGGGGGGGGGCCTTTACAGATACGCAGTATTTT. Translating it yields CASSLGRGGAFTDTQYF.